This T cell receptor (beta chain) is drawn from a study of a mutant IDH1 vaccine in newly diagnosed glioma. The CDR3 has 16 residues. Trimming stripped 0 bases from V and 1 base from J, with 11 bases between. The germline V gene has CDR1 SGHRS and CDR2 YFSETQ. The time point: baseline, week 1 (first vaccination visit). As to treatment: pre-vaccination baseline after standard-of-care therapy. Method: immunoSEQ multiplex PCR; TCRdb's copy keeps in-frame clones and lacks some. The table has some 100,000 clones, about four fifths seen once. Sequencing was performed on PBMCs, taken from a glioma patient treated with radiotherapy, temozolomide or both. The rearrangement links TRBV5-1 to TRBJ1-3; D unresolved. This TCR was recovered from a woman between 50 and 59 years old with glioma. The DNA for the CDR3 is TGCGCCAGCAGCTTGGAGGGTAACCCTTCTGGAAACACCATATATTTT. Amino acid sequence: CASSLEGNPSGNTIYF.